This T cell receptor (beta chain) was sequenced for a study of CD8 T cells in ankylosing spondylitis. Whole-study findings and limits: A number of the motif variants had already been described in reactive arthritis synovial fluid and blood. A TCR beta motif of roughly 8 highly homologous variants appeared characteristic of ankylosing spondylitis blood.

This clonotype was observed a handful of times. Its antigen is currently unknown. Germline CDR1 is DFQATT and CDR2 is SNEGSKA (reference sequence). Trimming shortened V by 5 bases and J by 3 bases, and 16 bases separated the two germline ends. This CDR3 is 14 amino acids long. Molecular-barcoded quantitative 5'-RACE produced these TCR beta libraries. TCRdb ran MiXCR on the 5' RACE reads and lists one entry per CDR3 protein. The profile shows about 450,000 distinct CDR3 sequences, more than 25% of them singletons. J is TRBJ1-2 and V is TRBV20-1, with D possibly TRBD1 on 5 matching bases. The TCR was taken from a male donor with ankylosing spondylitis. Sequenced: blood, either unsorted or a sorted T cell fraction (not recorded which). CDR3 loop: CSARNRDGHYGYTF. The CDR3 DNA reads TGCAGTGCTCGGAACCGGGACGGACACTATGGCTACACCTTC.